The 27 T cell receptor beta chains given below trace back to one sample, sequenced in a study of Tregs in tolerant kidney transplant recipients. Assay used: immunoSEQ multiplex PCR; TCRdb lists only in-frame clones, some missing. Among about 240,000 clones listed, about 86% were seen once. The specimen was CD4+ T cells from blood. The receptors derive from a human donor in good health.

The gene calls are TRBV5-1 and TRBJ1-4; tentatively, D is TRBD1 (5 bases). CDR1 and CDR2 from the germline V gene are SGHRS and YFSETQ. V was trimmed by 3 bases and J by 5 bases, leaving 11 bases between them. CDR3 size: 14 residues. The CDR3 is CASSSGRLNEKLFF. The CDR3 DNA follows: TGCGCCAGCAGCTCGGGGCGTTTAAATGAAAAACTGTTTTTT.

This chain links TRBV6-4 with TRBJ2-7; D is possibly TRBD1 or TRBD2 (5 bases each). CDR3 length: 14 amino acids. V was pared by 4 bases and J by 2 bases, with 12 bases between. CDR1 and CDR2 from the germline V gene are MRHNA and SNTAGT. The CDR3 sequence: CASSVRDQAYEQYF. The CDR3 DNA reads TGTGCCAGCAGTGTCCGGGACCAGGCCTACGAGCAGTACTTC.

The sample holds a few counts of this clone. J is TRBJ1-1 and V is TRBV6-1, with a possible D match to TRBD1 (6 bases). The CDR3 covers 13 residues. Germline V CDR1 and CDR2: MNHNS, SASEGT. V lost 4 bases and J lost 8, with 14 bases in between. The CDR3 reads CASSVGQSQEAFF. The CDR3 DNA is TGTGCCAGCAGTGTAGGACAGAGTCAGGAAGCTTTCTTT.

The chain joins TRBV10-3 to TRBJ2-5; D is unresolved. The V gene's germline CDR1 is ENHRY and CDR2 SYGVKD. The CDR3 extends over 15 amino acids. V was clipped by 3 bases and J by 1 base, with 12 bases between them. The CDR3 sequence: CAISEGLDLQETQYF. CDR3 coding DNA: TGTGCCATCAGTGAAGGCTTGGATCTCCAAGAGACCCAGTACTTC.

This clone was seen a single time. The rearrangement links TRBV6-5 to TRBJ1-1; D perhaps matches TRBD1 (6 bases). The CDR3 covers 12 residues. Germline loops: CDR1 MNHEY, CDR2 SVGAGI. V lost 7 bases and J lost 3, with 9 bases in between. CDR3 residues: CASTTGYTEAFF. The CDR3 DNA sequence: TGTGCCAGCACCACAGGGTACACTGAAGCTTTCTTT.

The chain couples TRBV5-1 to TRBJ1-6; D call uncertain. V lost 0 bases to trimming and J lost 8 bases, with 15 bases between them. This CDR3 is built from 16 residues. The germline CDR1 and CDR2 sequences are SGHRS and YFSETQ. The chain's CDR3 is CASSLGHMGADSPLHF. The CDR3 DNA follows: TGCGCCAGCAGCTTGGGACACATGGGAGCGGATTCACCCCTCCACTTT.

The genes are TRBV11-3 and TRBJ2-1, with TRBD2 matching 12 bases. This CDR3 has 16 residues. V lost 5 bases to trimming and J lost 5 bases; unmatched junction nucleotides: 7. The V gene's germline CDR1 is SGHNT and CDR2 YENEEA. The CDR3: CASSRTLAGGDNEQFF. The DNA of the CDR3 is TGTGCCAGCAGCCGAACACTAGCGGGGGGCGACAATGAGCAGTTCTTC.

The CDR3 nucleotides read TGTGCCTGGAGTGTACTTGTAGTGGGGGGCGGGGATACGCAGTATTTT. Translating gives CAWSVLVVGGGDTQYF. This sequence joins TRBV30 and TRBJ2-3, with D perhaps TRBD1 or TRBD2 (6 bases each). Trimming shortened V by 0 bases and J by 6 bases, and 19 bases separated the two germline ends. In germline, CDR1 is GTSNPN, CDR2 SVGIG (reference sequence). CDR3 length: 16 amino acids.

V gene TRBV6-1 combines with J gene TRBJ2-2, with unresolved D. V was shortened by 2 bases and J by 6 bases, with 22 bases between the two germline ends. Germline CDR1 is MNHNS and CDR2 is SASEGT. CDR3 length: 18 amino acids. The CDR3 loop is CASSEKSGSGRFPGELFF. CDR3 DNA sequence: TGTGCCAGCAGTGAAAAGTCTGGGTCAGGTCGATTTCCCGGGGAGCTGTTTTTT.

This sequence joins TRBV5-1 and TRBJ2-5; 9 nucleotides align to TRBD2. The last part of the DNA fits TRBJ2-7 better; the J call may be wrong. Germline V gene sequence: CDR1 SGHRS, CDR2 YFSETQ. This CDR3 has 16 residues. The CDR3 nucleotides are TGCGCCAGCAGCTTGACCTTTAGCGGGAGCTCTTACGAGCAGTACTTC. As protein: CASSLTFSGSSYEQYF.

This chain joins TRBV5-1 and TRBJ2-3, with 9 bases lining up with TRBD2. There are 17 residues in the CDR3. V trimming: 0 bases; J trimming: 2 bases; junction bases outside the gene matches: 7. The germline V gene has CDR1 SGHRS and CDR2 YFSETQ. The CDR3 loop reads CASSLAGLAGLTDTQYF. As DNA, the CDR3 is TGCGCCAGCAGCTTGGCGGGGCTAGCGGGACTCACAGATACGCAGTATTTT.

J is TRBJ1-5 and V is TRBV6-1, with a tentative D call TRBD1 (5 bases). V was shortened by 2 bases and J by 5 bases, with 13 bases between the two germline ends. This CDR3 spans 15 amino acids. CDR1 MNHNS and CDR2 SASEGT come from the germline V gene. In nucleotides, the CDR3 is TGTGCCAGCAGTGAATGGGGCCAGTTCGATCAGCCCCAGCATTTT. Its protein is CASSEWGQFDQPQHF.

The V gene is TRBV25-1, the J gene TRBJ1-1; 9 bases fit TRBD1. The germline V gene encodes CDR1 MGHDK and CDR2 SYGVNS. This CDR3 spans 16 amino acids. The junction had 4 bases not matched to a gene; V was cut back by 2 bases and J by 0 bases. CDR3 DNA sequence: TGTGCCAGCAGTGAAACGGGACAGGGTTTGAACACTGAAGCTTTCTTT. It translates to CASSETGQGLNTEAFF.

The chain recombines TRBV4-1 with TRBJ2-2; TRBD2 is a possible D gene (6 bases). The CDR3 spans 14 residues. Germline V gene lookup returns CDR1 MGHRA and CDR2 YSYEKL. The V end lost 2 bases, the J end lost 7 bases, and 11 bases lay between the germline ends. The CDR3 coding sequence is TGCGCCAGCAGCCAACCCGGAGGGAACGGGGAGCTGTTTTTT. Encoded protein: CASSQPGGNGELFF.

As regards this clone: The junction differs from germline at one of its ends, possibly a read error. The rearrangement links TRBV29-1 to TRBJ1-1, with D possibly TRBD1 on 6 matching bases. CDR3 size: 13 residues. Germline assignment: CDR1 SQVTM and CDR2 ANQGSEA. The CDR3 here is CGVSQGFGTEAFF. The DNA of the CDR3 is TGCGGCGTTTCCCAGGGGTTCGGCACTGAAGCTTTCTTT.

The sample holds a few counts of this clone. The rearrangement joins TRBV6-6 to TRBJ2-7, with 8 nucleotides matching TRBD2. The CDR3 runs to 15 residues. J was trimmed by 6 bases and V by 4 bases; bases with no gene match: 11. Germline lookup yields CDR1 MNHNY and CDR2 SVGAGI (reference sequence). CDR3 amino acids: CASSSPSTGGREQYF. The CDR3 DNA reads TGTGCCAGCAGTTCCCCGTCGACGGGGGGGCGCGAGCAGTACTTC.

V and J are TRBV7-2 and TRBJ2-3; TRBD1 matches 8 bases. The V gene's germline CDR1 is SGHTA and CDR2 FQGNSA. The CDR3 runs 15 residues. Trimming at V came to 5 bases and at J to 0 bases, leaving 4 bases not matched to a gene. CDR3 residues: CASSAQGASTDTQYF. Written as DNA, the CDR3 is TGTGCCAGCAGCGCGCAGGGGGCGAGCACAGATACGCAGTATTTT. The whole variable domain, remainder taken from reference TRBV7-2 and TRBJ2-3, is GAGVSQSPSNKVTEKGKDVELRCDPISGHTALYWYRQSLGQGLEFLIYFQGNSAPDKSGLPSDRFSAERTGGSVSTLTIQRTQQEDSAVYLCASSAQGASTDTQYFGPGTRLTVL.

For this clone: The junction and the germline gene differ at one end; a read error may be behind it. This chain uses TRBV19 with TRBJ2-3; 10 nucleotides line up with TRBD1. The CDR3 extends over 18 amino acids. Germline V lookup: CDR1 LNHDA, CDR2 SQIVND (reference sequence). The CDR3 loop reads CASSIRGTGAGSTDMQYF. For the CDR3, the DNA is TGTGCCAGTAGTATAAGAGGGACAGGGGCCGGCAGCACAGATATGCAGTATTTT.

DNA for the CDR3: TGCGCCAGCAGTGTCCCCGGCAGCGGGGAGCTGTTTTTT. This translates into CASSVPGSGELFF. The rearrangement joins TRBV10-1 to TRBJ2-2; D gene unclear. Between the trimmed V and J ends, which lost 4 bases and 7 bases, there was a span of 10 bases. This CDR3 spans 13 amino acids. CDR1 is WNHNN and CDR2 is SYGVQD in the germline V gene (reference sequence).

The chain uses TRBV5-1 and TRBJ2-3, with unresolved D. Germline V lookup: CDR1 SGHRS, CDR2 YFSETQ. There are 14 residues in the CDR3. The ends were cut back, 4 bases at V and 3 bases at J, with 12 bases in the middle. CDR3 residues: CASSTTGPTDTQYF. The CDR3 coding sequence is TGCGCCAGCAGCACCACCGGACCAACAGATACGCAGTATTTT.

The chain combines TRBV6-4 with TRBJ2-2; the D is unclear. This CDR3 is built from 15 residues. CDR1 MRHNA and CDR2 SNTAGT come from the germline V gene. The V and J ends lost 3 bases and 4 bases respectively, with 12 bases between them. The CDR3 DNA is TGTGCCAGCAGTGAGTCTAGGTCTTCCACCGGGGAGCTGTTTTTT. This translates into CASSESRSSTGELFF.

Worth noting for this clone: Other DNA sequences in this sample translate to the same CDR3. The V and J genes are TRBV5-6 and TRBJ1-5, with TRBD1 matching over 11 bases. Germline V lookup: CDR1 SGHDT, CDR2 YYEEEE. After removal of 5 bases from V and 4 bases from J, the junction contained 11 bases not matched to a gene. This CDR3 contains 17 residues. CDR3 loop: CASSLRPGTGGNQPQHF. The CDR3 nucleotides are TGTGCCAGCAGTTTGCGCCCCGGGACAGGGGGGAATCAGCCCCAGCATTTT.

This rearrangement joins TRBV7-2 to TRBJ1-5; 9 bases line up with TRBD1. The germline CDR1 and CDR2 sequences are SGHTA and FQGNSA. With V trimmed by 5 bases and J by 2 bases, 4 bases remained unmatched. The CDR3 has 15 residues. CDR3 sequence reads: CASSTWTGGNQPQHF. CDR3 nucleotides: TGTGCCAGCAGCACATGGACAGGGGGCAATCAGCCCCAGCATTTT.

The chain carries TRBV2 and TRBJ1-2; 7 nucleotides agree with TRBD1. The V segment lost 6 bases and the J segment 3 bases; nucleotides outside the gene matches: 4. Germline V CDR1 and CDR2: SNHLY, FYNNEI. The CDR3 spans 13 residues. CDR3 in DNA: TGTGCCAGCAGCGGACAGGATGACTATGGCTACACCTTC. Translated, it gives CASSGQDDYGYTF.

This clone turned up a few times. V gene TRBV7-9 combines with J gene TRBJ2-7, with D perhaps TRBD1 or TRBD2 (5 bases each). V dropped 5 bases and J dropped 3 bases, with 17 bases sitting between them. Germline loops: CDR1 SEHNR, CDR2 FQNEAQ (reference sequence). The CDR3 consists of 15 residues. As DNA, the CDR3 is TGTGCCAGCAGCCTGGGACCCCAGTTTCGCTACGAGCAGTACTTC. It is translated as CASSLGPQFRYEQYF.

The V call is TRBV18, the J call TRBJ1-1; D gene uncertain. V was clipped by 3 bases and J by 0 bases, with 11 bases between them. From germline, CDR1 is KGHSH and CDR2 LQKENI. The CDR3 runs to 15 residues. The CDR3 sequence: CASSPLKGMNTEAFF. DNA for the CDR3: TGTGCCAGCTCACCCCTAAAGGGCATGAACACTGAAGCTTTCTTT.

The chain carries TRBV6-1 and TRBJ2-5; possible D gene TRBD1, 6 bases. V lost 7 bases and J 11 bases, leaving 20 bases between the germline ends. CDR1 and CDR2 from the germline V gene are MNHNS and SASEGT. This CDR3 spans 13 amino acids. CDR3 nucleotides: TGTGCCAGCATTCGAGGGGGAACTGGGGAGCAGTACTTC. This translates into CASIRGGTGEQYF.